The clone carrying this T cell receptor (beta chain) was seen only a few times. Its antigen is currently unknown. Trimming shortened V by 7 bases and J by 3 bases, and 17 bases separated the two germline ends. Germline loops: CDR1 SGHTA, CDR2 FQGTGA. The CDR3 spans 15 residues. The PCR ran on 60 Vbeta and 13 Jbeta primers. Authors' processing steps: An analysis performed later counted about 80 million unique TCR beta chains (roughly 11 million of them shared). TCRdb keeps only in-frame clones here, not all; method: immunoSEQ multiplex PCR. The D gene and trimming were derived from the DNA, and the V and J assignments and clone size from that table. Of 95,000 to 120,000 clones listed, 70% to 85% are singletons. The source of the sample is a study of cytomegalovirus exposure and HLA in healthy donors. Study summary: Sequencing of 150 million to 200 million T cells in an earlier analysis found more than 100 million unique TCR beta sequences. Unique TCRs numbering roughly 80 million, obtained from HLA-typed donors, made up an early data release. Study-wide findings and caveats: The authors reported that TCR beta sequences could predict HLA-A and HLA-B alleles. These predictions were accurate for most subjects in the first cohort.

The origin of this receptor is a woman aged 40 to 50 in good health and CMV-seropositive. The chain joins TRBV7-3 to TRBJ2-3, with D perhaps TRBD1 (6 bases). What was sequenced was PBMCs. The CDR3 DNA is TGTGCCAGCACGCCGTGGGCAGGGGAGACAGATACGCAGTATTTT. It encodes CASTPWAGETDTQYF.